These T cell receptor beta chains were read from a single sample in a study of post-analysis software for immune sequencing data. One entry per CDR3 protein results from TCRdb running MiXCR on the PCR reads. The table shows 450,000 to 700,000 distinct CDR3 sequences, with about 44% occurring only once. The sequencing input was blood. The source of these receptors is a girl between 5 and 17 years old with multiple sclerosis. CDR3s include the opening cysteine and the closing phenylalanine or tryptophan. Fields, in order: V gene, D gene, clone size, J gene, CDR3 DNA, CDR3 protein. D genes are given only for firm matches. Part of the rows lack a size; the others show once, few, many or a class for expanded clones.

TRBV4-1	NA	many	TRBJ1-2	TGCGCCAGCAGCCCAGAACCGACAGGATGGGGCTACACCTTC	CASSPEPTGWGYTF
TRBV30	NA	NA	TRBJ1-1	TGTGCCTGGAGTGTGATTACTGAAGCTTTCTTT	CAWSVITEAFF
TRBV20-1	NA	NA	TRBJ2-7	TGCAGTGTAGTGGGGGAAGGCTACGAGCAGTACTTC	CSVVGEGYEQYF
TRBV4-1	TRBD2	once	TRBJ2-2	TGCGCCAGCAGCCAGAGCGGGAGCAACACCGGGGAGCTGTTTTTT	CASSQSGSNTGELFF
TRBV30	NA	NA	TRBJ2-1	TGTGCCCGGGGGCAAGGTTACAATGAGCAGTTCTTC	CARGQGYNEQFF
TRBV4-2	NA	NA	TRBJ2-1	TGTGCCAGCAGCCAAGCTCGATGGCGGGACACCAATGAGCAGTTCTTC	CASSQARWRDTNEQFF
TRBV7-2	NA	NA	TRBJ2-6	TGTGCCAGCAGTCCATCCTTATCCTCTGGGGCCAACGTCCGGACTTTC	CASSPSLSSGANVRTF
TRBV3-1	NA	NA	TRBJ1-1	TGTGCCAGCAGCCCGACAGGTGTAATCATGAACACTGAAGCTTTCTTT	CASSPTGVIMNTEAFF
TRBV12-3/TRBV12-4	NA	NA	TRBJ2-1	TGTGCCAGCAGTTTATGGGGGACTGAGCAGTTCTTC	CASSLWGTEQFF
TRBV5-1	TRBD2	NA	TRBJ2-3	TGCGCCAGCAGCTTCGAGGCTAGCGGGAGAGTAGCGCAGTATTTT	CASSFEASGRVAQYF
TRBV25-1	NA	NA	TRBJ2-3	TGTGCCAGCAGAGAGGACTTACTTCATGCAGATACGCAGTATTTT	CASREDLLHADTQYF
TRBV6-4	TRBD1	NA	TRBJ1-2	TGTGCCAGCAGTGACTCGAGCAGGGGGAACTATGGCTACACCTTC	CASSDSSRGNYGYTF
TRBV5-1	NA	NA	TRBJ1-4	TGCGCCAGCAGCCGGGTTATTAATGAAAAACTGTTTTTT	CASSRVINEKLFF
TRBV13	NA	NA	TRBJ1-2	TGTGCCAGCAGCTTAGGCCTAATGGAGGGTGCTGGCTACACCTTC	CASSLGLMEGAGYTF
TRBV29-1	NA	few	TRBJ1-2	TGCAGCGTTGGGGATGGTGGCTATGGCTACACCTTC	CSVGDGGYGYTF
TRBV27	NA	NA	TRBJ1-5	TGTGCCAGCAGTTTACGGGACGGATTTCAGCCCCAGCATTTT	CASSLRDGFQPQHF